What follows are 31 T cell receptor beta chains derived from one specimen sequenced in a study of T cell changes during pregnancy in multiple sclerosis (dated by TCRdb to about 2019). Libraries were built with the immunoSEQ multiplex PCR assay. The source is immuneACCESS, and TCRdb retained only in-frame sequences with V and J called. Part of the clones is not carried over; for the studies checked, unresolved V genes explain less than half of this, and the remainder is unexplained. Present in this sample are roughly 57,000 clones, roughly nine tenths of which were seen just once. 2% to 3% of the sample comes from the top ten. The input for sequencing was peripheral blood, taken in the first trimester of pregnancy. Receptor source: a female donor with multiple sclerosis, enrolled in a pregnancy study.

Note on this clone: Additional DNA sequences in this sample encode the identical CDR3. This sequence joins TRBV9 and TRBJ2-5, with 7 bases fitting TRBD1. Germline loops: CDR1 SGDLS, CDR2 YYNGEE. V lost 0 bases and J lost 5; bases outside the gene matches: 4. CDR3 length: 14 residues. CDR3 coding DNA: TGTGCCAGCAGCGTAGGGCAGGGGGAGGAGACCCAGTACTTC. This encodes CASSVGQGEETQYF.

The rearrangement joins TRBV7-2 to TRBJ2-7, with TRBD1 matching over 10 bases. Trimming took 5 bases from V and 4 from J; bases not matched to a gene: 2. The CDR3 extends over 13 amino acids. CDR1 and CDR2 (germline): SGHTA, FQGNSA. CDR3 region: CASSRDRGYEQYF. The CDR3 nucleotides read TGTGCCAGCAGCCGGGACAGGGGATACGAGCAGTACTTC.

The chain links TRBV9 to TRBJ1-5; 7 bases align to TRBD1. The CDR3 extends over 14 amino acids. Losses at the gene ends were 2 bases for V and 5 bases for J; bases not matched to a gene: 4. The germline V gene has CDR1 SGDLS and CDR2 YYNGEE. The CDR3 here is CASSVGDSYQPQHF. In nucleotides, the CDR3 is TGTGCCAGCAGCGTGGGGGACAGCTATCAGCCCCAGCATTTT.

The rearrangement uses TRBV29-1 and TRBJ2-7; 7 bases match TRBD1. Germline CDR1 and CDR2: SQVTM and ANQGSEA. J was trimmed by 5 bases and V by 6 bases; bases with no gene match: 10. This CDR3 is 13 amino acids long. CDR3 residues: CSVPRDSLNEQYF. DNA for the CDR3: TGCAGCGTGCCCCGGGACAGCCTCAACGAGCAGTACTTC.

This sequence joins TRBV7-9 and TRBJ1-2, with no clear D. Trimming stripped 3 bases from V and 6 bases from J, with 11 bases between. The CDR3 length is 13 residues. Germline CDR1 reads SEHNR; CDR2 reads FQNEAQ (reference sequence). The CDR3 reads CASSLKGGNGYTF. The CDR3 DNA reads TGTGCCAGCAGCTTGAAAGGCGGTAATGGCTACACCTTC.

This chain joins TRBV28 and TRBJ1-4; the D gene is possibly TRBD1 (5 bases). V lost 4 bases and J lost 5, with 11 bases in between. The CDR3 spans 14 residues. Germline V gene data show CDR1 as MDHEN and CDR2 as SYDVKM. CDR3 sequence (DNA): TGTGCCAGCAGTTCCGGGACTTTAAATGAAAAACTGTTTTTT. Protein sequence: CASSSGTLNEKLFF.

The gene calls are TRBV19 and TRBJ1-5; possible D gene TRBD1, 5 bases. The CDR3 contains 17 residues. V was cut by 5 bases and J by 5 bases, with 22 bases left in between. In germline, CDR1 is LNHDA, CDR2 SQIVND (reference sequence). The DNA of the CDR3 is TGTGCCAGTAGTTCGGGCGCCTCCGACAGTCCCGATCAGCCCCAGCATTTT. Protein: CASSSGASDSPDQPQHF.

This chain connects TRBV2 to TRBJ2-7, with D possibly TRBD2 on 6 matching bases. Germline V gene lookup returns CDR1 SNHLY and CDR2 FYNNEI. The V gene lost 3 bases and the J gene lost 6 bases, with 15 bases spanning the gap. This CDR3 has 14 amino acids. As DNA, the CDR3 is TGTGCCAGCAGTGAGGAGGGAACGGGATCCGAGCAGTACTTC. This sequence encodes CASSEEGTGSEQYF.

The rearrangement links TRBV6-1 to TRBJ1-2; weak D call: TRBD1 (6 bases). Germline CDR1 MNHNS, CDR2 SASEGT. CDR3 length: 14 amino acids. V dropped 5 bases and J dropped 7 bases, with 17 bases sitting between them. CDR3 coding DNA: TGTGCCAGCAGTACCACAGGGTTGCTGACTGGCTACACCTTC. It translates to CASSTTGLLTGYTF.

This clone occurred once. This CDR3 reads CASSSTVNYGYTF. The CDR3, as DNA: TGTGCCAGCAGCTCGACAGTGAACTATGGCTACACCTTC. This sequence joins TRBV13 and TRBJ1-2; tentative D call: TRBD1 (5 bases). V lost 4 bases to trimming and J lost 2 bases, with 8 bases between them. The length of the CDR3 is 13 residues. Germline-derived CDR1 and CDR2 are PRHDT and FYEKMQ (reference sequence). Looking up the rest from reference TRBV13 and TRBJ1-2 gives the full variable domain: AAGVIQSPRHLIKEKRETATLKCYPIPRHDTVYWYQQGPGQDPQFLISFYEKMQSDKGSIPDRFSAQQFSDYHSELNMSSLELGDSALYFCASSSTVNYGYTFGSGTRLTVV.

This chain connects TRBV6-4 to TRBJ2-3, with 10 bases matching TRBD2. Per the germline V gene, CDR1 is MRHNA and CDR2 is SNTAGT. The CDR3 has 15 residues. With 7 bases clipped from V and 2 bases from J, the junction kept 6 bases outside the gene matches. The CDR3 DNA sequence: TGTGCCAGCATCGAGCGGGGGGGCCCCACAGATACGCAGTATTTT. This encodes CASIERGGPTDTQYF.

The chain joins TRBV5-4 to TRBJ1-1; D is uncertain. The germline V gene has CDR1 SGHNT and CDR2 YYREEE (reference sequence). The germline V and J ends were trimmed by 3 bases and 7 bases, with 7 bases remaining between them. The length of the CDR3 is 11 residues. The CDR3 region has the DNA TGTGCCAGCAGCTCCCCCAGTGAAGCTTTCTTT. As protein: CASSSPSEAFF. Looking up the rest from reference TRBV5-4 and TRBJ1-1 gives the full variable domain: ETGVTQSPTHLIKTRGQQVTLRCSSQSGHNTVSWYQQALGQGPQFIFQYYREEENGRGNFPPRFSGLQFPNYSSELNVNALELDDSALYLCASSSPSEAFFGQGTRLTVV.

The V and J genes are TRBV5-6 and TRBJ1-2, with 7 bases matching TRBD1. Germline CDR1 and CDR2: SGHDT and YYEEEE. V was clipped by 0 bases and J by 2 bases; unmatched bases: 1. CDR3 length: 14 amino acids. DNA of the CDR3: TGTGCCAGCAGCTTGGAGGACAGGAACTATGGCTACACCTTC. Its translation: CASSLEDRNYGYTF.

The chain links TRBV7-8 to TRBJ2-3; unclear D gene. CDR1 and CDR2 (germline): SGHVS, FQNEAQ. V lost 2 bases, J lost 4 bases, and 4 bases lay in between. This CDR3 is built from 12 residues. For the CDR3, the DNA is TGTGCCAGCAGCTTACGGGCAGATACGCAGTATTTT. Amino acids: CASSLRADTQYF.

The genes are TRBV18 and TRBJ1-4; D might be TRBD1 (5 bases). CDR1 is KGHSH and CDR2 is LQKENI in the germline V gene. This CDR3 has 16 residues. With 6 bases removed from V and 0 bases from J, the gap between germline ends came to 14 bases. The CDR3 is CASSLYQGTTNEKLFF. CDR3 bases: TGTGCCAGCTCCCTATATCAGGGAACAACTAATGAAAAACTGTTTTTT.

J is TRBJ2-3 and V is TRBV11-1; possible D gene TRBD1, 6 bases. The CDR3 covers 16 residues. The germline V and J ends were trimmed by 1 base and 2 bases, with 13 bases remaining between them. Germline assignment: CDR1 SGHAT and CDR2 FQDESV (reference sequence). The CDR3 reads CASSLGQGRYTDTQYF. CDR3 DNA: TGTGCCAGCAGCTTAGGTCAGGGGCGATACACAGATACGCAGTATTTT.

The chain has TRBV7-8 and TRBJ1-1, with D perhaps matching TRBD1 (5 bases). V lost 5 bases to trimming and J lost 0 bases, with 13 bases between them. The CDR3 runs 15 residues. The germline gives CDR1 SGHVS, CDR2 FQNEAQ. The CDR3 bases are TGTGCCAGCAGCGCCTGGGCAGGGTTGAACACTGAAGCTTTCTTT. Protein sequence: CASSAWAGLNTEAFF.

This chain joins TRBV2 and TRBJ1-1, with D maybe TRBD1 (5 bases). V was trimmed by 3 bases and J by 2 bases, leaving 10 bases between them. This CDR3 has 14 amino acids. Germline CDR1 reads SNHLY; CDR2 reads FYNNEI. CDR3 DNA: TGTGCCAGCAGTGACGCACAGGCTAACACTGAAGCTTTCTTT. Translating it yields CASSDAQANTEAFF. Variable domain in full (rest from reference TRBV2 and TRBJ1-1): EPEVTQTPSHQVTQMGQEVILRCVPISNHLYFYWYRQILGQKVEFLVSFYNNEISEKSEIFDDQFSVERPDGSNFTLKIRSTKLEDSAMYFCASSDAQANTEAFFGQGTRLTVV.

J is TRBJ2-2 and V is TRBV10-3; unclear D gene. Germline values: CDR1 ENHRY, CDR2 SYGVKD. The CDR3 length is 15 residues. V gave up 5 bases and J gave up 1 base, with 11 bases separating them. DNA for the CDR3: TGTGCCATCAGTTCCCCCAGACAGAACACCGGGGAGCTGTTTTTT. It translates to CAISSPRQNTGELFF.

This chain connects TRBV2 to TRBJ2-5, with D possibly being TRBD1 (7 bases). The CDR3 has 16 amino acids. Deletions cut 5 bases from V and 4 bases from J, with 20 bases between. The V gene's germline CDR1 is SNHLY and CDR2 FYNNEI. The CDR3 DNA reads as TGTGCCAGCAGTAGACAGGGACTGAGTGGGGGAGAGACCCAGTACTTC. This sequence encodes CASSRQGLSGGETQYF.

This clone showed up just once. This rearrangement joins TRBV5-5 to TRBJ2-1; 7 nucleotides line up with TRBD2. CDR3 length: 15 residues. Germline CDR1 reads SGHKS; CDR2 reads YYEKEE (reference sequence). The V and J ends lost 2 bases and 5 bases, in that order; junction bases with no gene match: 7. CDR3 amino acids: CASSFSASGDNEQFF. As DNA, the CDR3 is TGTGCCAGCAGCTTTTCGGCTAGCGGTGACAATGAGCAGTTCTTC.

V is TRBV28 and J is TRBJ2-7; the D is unclear. The CDR3 runs to 10 residues. Trimming shortened V by 6 bases and J by 4 bases, and 4 bases separated the two germline ends. Germline assignment: CDR1 MDHEN and CDR2 SYDVKM. In nucleotides, the CDR3 is TGTGCCAGCAGCCGGTACGAGCAGTACTTC. Translating it yields CASSRYEQYF.

The chain employs TRBV5-4 and TRBJ1-1; D might be TRBD1 (5 bases). The CDR3 is 14 residues long. Germline V gene sequence: CDR1 SGHNT, CDR2 YYREEE (reference sequence). Trimming stripped 0 bases from V and 8 bases from J, with 14 bases between. The CDR3: CASSLGPLGGEAFF. The DNA for the CDR3 is TGTGCCAGCAGCTTGGGGCCCCTGGGGGGGGAAGCTTTCTTT.

This clone is a singleton in its sample. V usage is TRBV4-2 and J usage is TRBJ2-1, with TRBD2 as a possible D gene (6 bases). Germline assignment: CDR1 LGHNA and CDR2 YNFKEQ. The CDR3 is 19 residues long. V was clipped by 4 bases and J by 6 bases, with 28 bases between them. The CDR3 sequence is CASSLINSLRGRGSNEQFF. Here the CDR3 DNA reads TGTGCCAGCAGCCTTATAAATTCCCTCCGAGGGCGGGGTAGCAATGAGCAGTTCTTC.

This chain links TRBV5-1 with TRBJ1-1; tentatively, D is TRBD1 (6 bases). V was clipped by 5 bases and J by 4 bases, with 21 bases between them. The CDR3 has 16 amino acids. The germline V gene has CDR1 SGHRS and CDR2 YFSETQ. The CDR3 spells CASSPARQALLTEAFF. DNA of the CDR3: TGCGCCAGCAGTCCAGCAAGACAGGCCTTGCTCACTGAAGCTTTCTTT.

The CDR3 spells CASSQGIQGSPNQPQHF. In nucleotides, the CDR3 is TGTGCCAGCAGCCAAGGGATTCAGGGGTCCCCCAATCAGCCCCAGCATTTT. The chain couples TRBV4-2 to TRBJ1-5; D might be TRBD1 (6 bases). Germline assignment: CDR1 LGHNA and CDR2 YNFKEQ. This CDR3 has 17 residues. V was cut by 1 base and J by 3 bases, with 16 bases left in between.

This clone was detected many times. The chain links TRBV9 to TRBJ1-1, with a possible D match to TRBD1 (5 bases). CDR1 is SGDLS and CDR2 is YYNGEE in the germline V gene. The CDR3 sequence is 15 residues long. V lost 0 bases to trimming and J lost 3 bases, with 12 bases between them. This CDR3 is CASSVVPEGYTEAFF. The CDR3, as DNA: TGTGCCAGCAGCGTAGTCCCGGAGGGGTACACTGAAGCTTTCTTT.

The chain has TRBV6-5 and TRBJ1-1; possible D gene TRBD1, 5 bases. V was clipped by 8 bases and J by 0 bases, with 16 bases between them. The CDR3 length is 15 residues. Germline CDR1 and CDR2: MNHEY and SVGAGI. Written as DNA, the CDR3 is TGTGCCAGCGGGAGGGGCTTGATCATGAACACTGAAGCTTTCTTT. Its translation: CASGRGLIMNTEAFF.

The chain uses TRBV30 and TRBJ2-1; possibly TRBD2 for D (7 bases). The germline CDR1 and CDR2 sequences are GTSNPN and SVGIG (reference sequence). Trimming left V 2 bases short and J 4 bases short, with 15 bases between. This CDR3 is built from 15 residues. CDR3 in amino acids: CAWSHQGGGYNEQFF. DNA for the CDR3: TGTGCCTGGAGTCATCAAGGGGGAGGGTACAATGAGCAGTTCTTC.

This sequence joins TRBV7-2 and TRBJ2-2; 7 bases match TRBD2. The CDR3 has 16 residues. After removal of 3 bases from V and 2 bases from J, the junction contained 6 bases not matched to a gene. Germline CDR1 SGHTA, CDR2 FQGNSA. The CDR3 bases are TGTGCCAGCAGCTTTCCGAGCGGGGTAAACACCGGGGAGCTGTTTTTT. Translated: CASSFPSGVNTGELFF. The full variable domain, in which reference TRBV7-2 and TRBJ2-2 provide the parts outside the CDR3, is GAGVSQSPSNKVTEKGKDVELRCDPISGHTALYWYRQSLGQGLEFLIYFQGNSAPDKSGLPSDRFSAERTGGSVSTLTIQRTQQEDSAVYLCASSFPSGVNTGELFFGEGSRLTVL.

This clone was seen a single time. This CDR3 is also generated by other DNA sequences in the sample. This chain joins TRBV4-1 and TRBJ1-2, with a possible D match to TRBD1 (5 bases). CDR1 and CDR2 (germline): MGHRA, YSYEKL. With 6 bases removed from V and 2 bases from J, the gap between germline ends came to 16 bases. The CDR3 loop spans 15 amino acids. DNA for the CDR3: TGCGCCAGCAGTCAGGATGACAGTTTCAACTATGGCTACACCTTC. It encodes CASSQDDSFNYGYTF.